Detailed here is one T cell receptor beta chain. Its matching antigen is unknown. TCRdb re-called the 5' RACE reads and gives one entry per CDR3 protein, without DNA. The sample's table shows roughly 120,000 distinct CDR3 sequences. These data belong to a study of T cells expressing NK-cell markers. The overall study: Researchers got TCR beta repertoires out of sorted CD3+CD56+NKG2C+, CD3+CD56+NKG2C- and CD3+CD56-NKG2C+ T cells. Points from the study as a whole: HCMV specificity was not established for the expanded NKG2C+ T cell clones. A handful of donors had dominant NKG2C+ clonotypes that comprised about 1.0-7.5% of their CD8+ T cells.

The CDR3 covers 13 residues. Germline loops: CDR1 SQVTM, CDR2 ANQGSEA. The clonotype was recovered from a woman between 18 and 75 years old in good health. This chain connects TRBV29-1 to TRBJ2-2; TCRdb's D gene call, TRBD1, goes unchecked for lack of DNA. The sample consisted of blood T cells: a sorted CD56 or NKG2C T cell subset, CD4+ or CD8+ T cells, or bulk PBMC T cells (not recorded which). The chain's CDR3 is CSAGTVNTGELFF.